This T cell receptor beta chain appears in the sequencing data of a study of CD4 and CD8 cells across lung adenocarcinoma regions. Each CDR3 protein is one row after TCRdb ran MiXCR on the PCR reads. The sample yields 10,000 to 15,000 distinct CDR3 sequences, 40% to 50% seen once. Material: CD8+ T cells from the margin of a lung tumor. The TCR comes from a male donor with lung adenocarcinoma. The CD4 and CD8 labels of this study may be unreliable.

Written as DNA, the CDR3 is TGTGCCAGTAGGAAAGGGACGGGCGGCTACACCTTC. It specifies CASRKGTGGYTF. The chain couples TRBV19 to TRBJ1-2, with D perhaps matching TRBD1 (5 bases). V gave up 6 bases and J gave up 8 bases, with 13 bases separating them. Germline values: CDR1 LNHDA, CDR2 SQIVND (reference sequence). The CDR3 has 12 residues.